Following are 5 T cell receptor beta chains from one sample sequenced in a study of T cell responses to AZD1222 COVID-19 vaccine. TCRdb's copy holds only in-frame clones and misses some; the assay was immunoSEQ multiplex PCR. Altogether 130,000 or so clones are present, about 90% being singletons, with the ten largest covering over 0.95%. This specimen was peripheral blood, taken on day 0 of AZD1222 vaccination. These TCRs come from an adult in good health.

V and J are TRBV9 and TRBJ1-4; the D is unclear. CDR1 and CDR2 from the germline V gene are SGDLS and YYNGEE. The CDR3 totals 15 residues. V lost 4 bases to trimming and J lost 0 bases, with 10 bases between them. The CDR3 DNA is TGTGCCAGCAGCCCCGAGATTGCAACTAATGAAAAACTGTTTTTT. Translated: CASSPEIATNEKLFF.

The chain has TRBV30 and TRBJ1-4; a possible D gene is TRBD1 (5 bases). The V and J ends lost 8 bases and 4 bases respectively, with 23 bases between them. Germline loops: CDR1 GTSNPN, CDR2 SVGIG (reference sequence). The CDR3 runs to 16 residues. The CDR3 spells CAHGGMGLSLNEKLFF. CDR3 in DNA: TGTGCCCACGGCGGTATGGGGCTTAGCCTTAATGAAAAACTGTTTTTT.

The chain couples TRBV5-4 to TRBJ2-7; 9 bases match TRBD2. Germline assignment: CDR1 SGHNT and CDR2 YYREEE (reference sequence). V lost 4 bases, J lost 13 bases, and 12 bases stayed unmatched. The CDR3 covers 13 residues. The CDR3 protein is CASSETTSGLTYF. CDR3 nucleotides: TGTGCCAGCAGCGAAACGACTAGCGGACTAACATACTTC.

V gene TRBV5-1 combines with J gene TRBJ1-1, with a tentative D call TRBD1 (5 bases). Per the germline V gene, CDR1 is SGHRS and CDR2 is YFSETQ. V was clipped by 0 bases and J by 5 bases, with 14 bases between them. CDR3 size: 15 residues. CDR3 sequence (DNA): TGCGCCAGCAGCTTGGTAGGGGCCGGCGAGACTGAAGCTTTCTTT. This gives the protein CASSLVGAGETEAFF.

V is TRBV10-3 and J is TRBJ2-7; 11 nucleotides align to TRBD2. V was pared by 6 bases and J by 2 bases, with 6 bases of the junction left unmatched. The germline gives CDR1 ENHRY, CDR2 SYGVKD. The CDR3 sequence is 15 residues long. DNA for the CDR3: TGTGCCATCAGGGGGACTAGCGGTCACACCTACGAGCAGTACTTC. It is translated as CAIRGTSGHTYEQYF.